The 25 T cell receptor beta chains listed next were all sequenced from one sample in a study of graft-versus-host responses after intestinal transplantation. Produced via immunoSEQ multiplex PCR; TCRdb's table is partial and in-frame only. The table records more than 80,000 clones, around 90% of them present only once. No cognate antigen is known for these TCRs. This specimen consisted of unstimulated CD4+ T cells sorted from spleen or lymph node cells, obtained before transplant. All receptors derive from a human donor who was the organ donor for an intestinal transplant.

This clone has only one observation. V and J are TRBV5-6 and TRBJ2-1, with D tentatively TRBD1 (6 bases). Germline V gene data show CDR1 as SGHDT and CDR2 as YYEEEE. The V gene lost 1 base and the J gene lost 5 bases, with 10 bases spanning the gap. The CDR3 sequence is 14 residues long. The CDR3 region is CASSLRTAHNEQFF. CDR3 coding DNA: TGTGCCAGCAGCTTGCGGACAGCTCACAATGAGCAGTTCTTC. The complete variable domain, with remaining parts taken from reference TRBV5-6 and TRBJ2-1, reads DAGVTQSPTHLIKTRGQQVTLRCSPKSGHDTVSWYQQALGQGPQFIFQYYEEEERQRGNFPDRFSGHQFPNYSSELNVNALLLGDSALYLCASSLRTAHNEQFFGPGTRLTVL.

The genes are TRBV12-5 and TRBJ2-7; 7 positions match TRBD1. The J segment lost 5 bases and the V segment lost 2 bases, leaving 6 bases of the junction unmatched. The CDR3 has 14 residues. Germline CDR1 is LGHNT and CDR2 is FRNRAP. CDR3 in DNA: TGTGCTAGTGGTTTGAACACAGGGGAAGACGAGCAGTACTTC. Its protein is CASGLNTGEDEQYF.

The chain is built from TRBV10-3 and TRBJ2-3; 12 bases are shared with TRBD2. V shed 6 bases and J 4 bases; nucleotides not matched to a gene: 2. The germline gives CDR1 ENHRY, CDR2 SYGVKD. This CDR3 is 14 amino acids long. The CDR3 DNA sequence: TGTGCCATCAGAACTAGCGGGGGGCCAGATACGCAGTATTTT. Its translation is CAIRTSGGPDTQYF.

This chain links TRBV18 with TRBJ1-6; D is ambiguous. The CDR3 runs 14 residues. Germline V CDR1 and CDR2: KGHSH, LQKENI. V lost 3 bases and J 7 bases, leaving 10 bases between the germline ends. The DNA for the CDR3 is TGTGCCAGCTCACCGTTGGGCCCAAATTCACCCCTCCACTTT. This codes for CASSPLGPNSPLHF.

With respect to this clone: The junction shows a germline mismatch at one end, possibly a read error. The chain links TRBV10-3 to TRBJ1-5; D uncertain. Germline values: CDR1 ENHRY, CDR2 SYGVKD. The CDR3 has 14 amino acids. The CDR3 DNA follows: TGTGCCATCGGTGAGGGAGCGATTGGTCAGCCCCAGCATTTT. Its translation is CAIGEGAIGQPQHF.

The genes are TRBV7-2 and TRBJ2-7; TRBD2 might be the D (6 bases). V lost 10 bases and J 0 bases, leaving 13 bases between the germline ends. Per germline, CDR1 SGHTA and CDR2 FQGNSA. This CDR3 comprises 13 residues. CDR3 coding DNA: TGTGCCACCCGGGACTCTAGCTCCTACGAGCAGTACTTC. This sequence encodes CATRDSSSYEQYF.

The rearrangement uses TRBV6-1 and TRBJ2-1, with 9 bases lining up with TRBD2. This CDR3 is 18 amino acids long. The J segment lost 7 bases and the V segment lost 0 bases, leaving 13 bases of the junction unmatched. The germline V gene has CDR1 MNHNS and CDR2 SASEGT. The CDR3 loop is CASSEARQAGGVTNEQFF. CDR3 nucleotide sequence: TGTGCCAGCAGTGAAGCCCGACAAGCGGGAGGTGTTACGAATGAGCAGTTCTTC.

The V gene is TRBV6-1, the J gene TRBJ1-3; 8 positions agree with TRBD1. Losses at the gene ends were 7 bases for V and 3 bases for J; bases not matched to a gene: 2. The CDR3 extends over 13 amino acids. Germline CDR1 MNHNS, CDR2 SASEGT. The CDR3, as DNA: TGTGCCAGCACCGACAGGGGTGGAAACACCATATATTTT. Protein sequence: CASTDRGGNTIYF.

This chain links TRBV28 with TRBJ2-5, with TRBD2 matching 12 bases. The CDR3 has 16 residues. Germline loops: CDR1 MDHEN, CDR2 SYDVKM. V gave up 2 bases and J gave up 2 bases; unmatched junction bases: 3. The CDR3 nucleotides read TGTGCCAGCAGTTTACGGACTAGCGGGAAGCAAGAGACCCAGTACTTC. It is translated as CASSLRTSGKQETQYF.

This clone was seen only a few times. The chain carries TRBV2 and TRBJ1-2, with a tentative D call TRBD1 (6 bases). The CDR3 runs to 13 residues. With 8 bases removed from V and 6 bases from J, the gap between germline ends came to 16 bases. Per the germline V gene, CDR1 is SNHLY and CDR2 is FYNNEI. CDR3 loop: CASGEGQFDGYTF. The CDR3 region has the DNA TGTGCCAGCGGCGAAGGACAGTTCGATGGCTACACCTTC.

This chain joins TRBV5-5 and TRBJ2-1; 7 bases line up with TRBD1. The V and J ends lost 3 bases and 0 bases, in that order; junction bases with no gene match: 6. The CDR3 runs to 16 residues. CDR1 is SGHKS, CDR2 YYEKEE, per germline (reference sequence). CDR3 in DNA: TGTGCCAGCAGCTATCAACAGGGGAGCTCCTACAATGAGCAGTTCTTC. Its protein product is CASSYQQGSSYNEQFF.

The rearrangement uses TRBV28 and TRBJ1-3; maybe TRBD1 (5 bases). The ends were cut back, 3 bases at V and 0 bases at J, with 9 bases in the middle. CDR1 and CDR2 from the germline V gene are MDHEN and SYDVKM. This CDR3 is built from 15 residues. The CDR3 coding sequence is TGTGCCAGCAGTTTGACAGCTACCTCTGGAAACACCATATATTTT. Translating gives CASSLTATSGNTIYF. Complete variable domain (other parts from reference TRBV28 and TRBJ1-3): DVKVTQSSRYLVKRTGEKVFLECVQDMDHENMFWYRQDPGLGLRLIYFSYDVKMKEKGDIPEGYSVSREKKERFSLILESASTNQTSMYLCASSLTATSGNTIYFGEGSWLTVV.

J is TRBJ1-3 and V is TRBV5-4; perhaps TRBD1 as D (6 bases). Per germline, CDR1 SGHNT and CDR2 YYREEE (reference sequence). The V and J ends lost 3 bases and 3 bases respectively, with 13 bases between them. CDR3 length: 15 amino acids. The CDR3 DNA is TGTGCCAGCAGCTCACAGGGATATCGTGGAAACACCATATATTTT. This gives the protein CASSSQGYRGNTIYF.

V usage is TRBV7-9 and J usage is TRBJ2-1, with 10 nucleotides matching TRBD2. V gave up 2 bases and J gave up 6 bases; unmatched junction bases: 7. Germline assignment: CDR1 SEHNR and CDR2 FQNEAQ (reference sequence). The CDR3 sequence is 16 residues long. The CDR3 DNA reads as TGTGCCAGCAGCTTACTACCTAGCGGGAGTCTCAATGAGCAGTTCTTC. Its translation: CASSLLPSGSLNEQFF.

This chain links TRBV7-2 with TRBJ2-7; TRBD1 agrees at 9 bases. The germline CDR1 and CDR2 sequences are SGHTA and FQGNSA. With 2 bases clipped from V and 5 bases from J, the junction kept 13 bases outside the gene matches. The length of the CDR3 is 17 residues. CDR3 bases: TGTGCCAGCAGCTTAAGAGGGGGTGGGACAGGGATGAACGAGCAGTACTTC. As protein: CASSLRGGGTGMNEQYF. The complete variable domain, with remaining parts taken from reference TRBV7-2 and TRBJ2-7, reads GAGVSQSPSNKVTEKGKDVELRCDPISGHTALYWYRQSLGQGLEFLIYFQGNSAPDKSGLPSDRFSAERTGGSVSTLTIQRTQQEDSAVYLCASSLRGGGTGMNEQYFGPGTRLTVT.

The chain recombines TRBV7-3 with TRBJ2-5; possibly TRBD2 for D (6 bases). The germline V and J ends were trimmed by 7 bases and 2 bases, with 20 bases remaining between them. Germline lookup yields CDR1 SGHTA and CDR2 FQGTGA. This CDR3 spans 16 amino acids. The CDR3 nucleotides are TGTGCCAGCAACCGGGACTTCCTATCCCTACAAGAGACCCAGTACTTC. As protein: CASNRDFLSLQETQYF.

This chain uses TRBV7-9 with TRBJ2-3; D is uncertain. CDR1 and CDR2 from the germline V gene are SEHNR and FQNEAQ (reference sequence). This CDR3 region has 13 residues. V was pared by 1 base and J by 3 bases, with 5 bases between. In DNA form, the CDR3 reads TGTGCCAGCAGCTTAGAACAGACAGATACGCAGTATTTT. It yields the protein CASSLEQTDTQYF.

Only one count was recorded for this clone. The J gene is TRBJ2-5, the V gene TRBV27, with D tentatively TRBD1 (5 bases). With 8 bases removed from V and 10 bases from J, the gap between germline ends came to 20 bases. The germline V gene has CDR1 MNHEY and CDR2 SMNVEV (reference sequence). The CDR3 extends over 13 amino acids. CDR3 loop: CASSMWGGTSQYF. CDR3 DNA: TGTGCCAGCTCAATGTGGGGCGGAACGAGCCAGTACTTC.

This chain joins TRBV7-8 and TRBJ2-2, with TRBD2 matching over 7 bases. CDR3 length: 14 residues. The germline CDR1 and CDR2 sequences are SGHVS and FQNEAQ. The J segment lost 7 bases and the V segment lost 3 bases, leaving 5 bases of the junction unmatched. The CDR3 DNA follows: TGTGCCAGCAGCTTCGAGCGGGGCCTCGGGGAGCTGTTTTTT. Translated, it gives CASSFERGLGELFF.

The V gene is TRBV2, the J gene TRBJ1-5; 7 positions agree with TRBD1. After removal of 1 base from V and 6 bases from J, the junction contained 6 bases not matched to a gene. This CDR3 is built from 15 residues. Per the germline V gene, CDR1 is SNHLY and CDR2 is FYNNEI. The CDR3 spells CASSEGTGQFQPQHF. The CDR3 DNA reads as TGTGCCAGCAGTGAAGGAACGGGACAGTTTCAGCCCCAGCATTTT.

V gene TRBV2 combines with J gene TRBJ2-7; 9 bases agree with TRBD2. The CDR3 is 13 residues long. Trimming cost V 11 bases and J 2 bases; bases outside gene matches: 7. Germline-derived CDR1 and CDR2 are SNHLY and FYNNEI. The CDR3 DNA is TGTGCCGGATGGTTAGCGGGGGCCTACGAGCAGTACTTC. Its protein is CAGWLAGAYEQYF.

This clone was seen a single time. V and J are TRBV5-6 and TRBJ2-1; a weak D match, TRBD2 (6 bases). With 1 base removed from V and 4 bases from J, the gap between germline ends came to 15 bases. This CDR3 has 16 amino acids. Germline CDR1 SGHDT, CDR2 YYEEEE. CDR3 region: CASSLFGTGDYNEQFF. CDR3 DNA: TGTGCCAGCAGCTTGTTCGGGACTGGGGATTACAATGAGCAGTTCTTC.

This rearrangement joins TRBV29-1 to TRBJ2-1; TRBD2 is a possible D gene (6 bases). Germline V gene lookup returns CDR1 SQVTM and CDR2 ANQGSEA. The CDR3 consists of 17 residues. Trimming pared 4 bases from V and 5 bases from J, leaving 24 bases between. Here the CDR3 DNA reads TGCAGCGTTGCAGGGTTGGGGGGAGGCCCCCTACACAATGAGCAGTTCTTC. It translates to CSVAGLGGGPLHNEQFF.

The genes are TRBV9 and TRBJ2-1, with 7 positions matching TRBD2. CDR3 length: 15 residues. V gave up 4 bases and J gave up 3 bases; unmatched junction bases: 7. Germline CDR1 and CDR2: SGDLS and YYNGEE. The CDR3 loop is CASSLIPGGYNEQFF. In DNA form, the CDR3 reads TGTGCCAGCAGCCTAATCCCGGGAGGCTACAATGAGCAGTTCTTC. The full variable domain, its missing parts supplied by reference TRBV9 and TRBJ2-1, is DSGVTQTPKHLITATGQRVTLRCSPRSGDLSVYWYQQSLDQGLQFLIQYYNGEERAKGNILERFSAQQFPDLHSELNLSSLELGDSALYFCASSLIPGGYNEQFFGPGTRLTVL.

The chain is built from TRBV4-1 and TRBJ2-5, with 11 bases identical to TRBD2. This CDR3 spans 15 amino acids. Losses at the gene ends were 5 bases for V and 5 bases for J; bases not matched to a gene: 7. The germline V gene encodes CDR1 MGHRA and CDR2 YSYEKL. The CDR3, as DNA: TGCGCCAGCAGCGCCCTAGCGGGGGGATTTGAGACCCAGTACTTC. It yields the protein CASSALAGGFETQYF.